The source of this T cell receptor beta chain is a study of regulatory T cells in long-lasting Graves disease. This clonotype has at least ten counts. Its antigen is not known. Sample time point: newly diagnosed GD, antithyroid drugs for less than 3 months. PBMC-extracted RNA yielded the TCR library. Findings and caveats of the study: Few sampled subjects may have lowered accuracy.

Assembly of TCR beta libraries relied on iRepertoire HTBI primers together with Arm-PCR of CDR3 regions. TCRdb processed the multiplex PCR reads anew with MiXCR; each CDR3 protein has one entry. The sample includes approximately 210,000 distinct CDR3 sequences, 18% of them seen just once. This receptor was identified in a female donor with Graves disease. Sequencing used peripheral blood mononuclear cells (PBMCs), obtained at new diagnosis, from a patient treated with antithyroid drugs.

The CDR3 DNA sequence: TGTGCTTCGAAGGGGGAGCGGGAGGCCATGGGTAAAGAGACCCAGTACTTC. Amino acid sequence: CASKGEREAMGKETQYF. This chain uses TRBV2 with TRBJ2-5; 9 nucleotides match TRBD2. The CDR3 spans 17 residues. Germline V gives CDR1 SNHLY, CDR2 FYNNEI.